This T cell receptor beta chain was recorded in a study of technical replicates of blood from a handful of donors. The CDR3 is 19 amino acids. Trimming removed 1 base at V and 9 bases at J, with 28 bases between. Per germline, CDR1 SGHTA and CDR2 FQGNSA. Sequenced by immunoSEQ multiplex PCR; TCRdb stores in-frame clones only, minus some. The sample has 79,000 or so clones; 96% are singletons. The sequencing sample was made of T cells isolated from PBMCs. The sequence derives from a human donor in good health. This chain joins TRBV7-2 and TRBJ2-1; no clear D gene. CDR3 bases: TGTGCCAGCAGCTTAGATTGGTCCACTACTTTTCTCCTCTCCGGTGAGCAGTTCTTC. Translating it yields CASSLDWSTTFLLSGEQFF.